In this sample, the clone carrying this TCR beta chain turned up many times. Its antigen is unidentified. The data stem from a study of T cells in Graves' hyperthyroidism and ophthalmopathy. Hyperthyroidism patients were newly diagnosed, had disease duration under 2 months, and were aged 18 to 65 years. Uncontrolled infection, other autoimmune disease, pregnancy or lactation led to exclusion. Study results and limitations: Blood also held most thyroid clonotypes expanded beyond 0.001. Ophthalmopathy could be told apart from stable hyperthyroidism with a 13 V-J model.

The germline V gene has CDR1 MGHRA and CDR2 YSYEKL. With 2 bases removed from V and 5 bases from J, the gap between germline ends came to 15 bases. The CDR3 sequence is 15 residues long. RNA transcripts yielded amplified TCR beta CDR3 regions. Primed by the HTBI set, a first-round RT-PCR was run on the TCR CDR3. MiXCR, applied by TCRdb to the multiplex PCR reads, yields one record per CDR3 protein. Found here are about 480,000 distinct CDR3 sequences, 14% of them singletons; the top ten hold 17%. This TCR was sampled from a woman aged 18-29 years with Graves' hyperthyroidism. Sequencing used blood. The chain combines TRBV4-1 with TRBJ2-5; D assignment may be TRBD1 or TRBD2 (6 bases each). CDR3 nucleotides: TGCGCCAGCAGCCAATCTCAGGGGAGGAGGGAGACCCAGTACTTC. Protein: CASSQSQGRRETQYF.